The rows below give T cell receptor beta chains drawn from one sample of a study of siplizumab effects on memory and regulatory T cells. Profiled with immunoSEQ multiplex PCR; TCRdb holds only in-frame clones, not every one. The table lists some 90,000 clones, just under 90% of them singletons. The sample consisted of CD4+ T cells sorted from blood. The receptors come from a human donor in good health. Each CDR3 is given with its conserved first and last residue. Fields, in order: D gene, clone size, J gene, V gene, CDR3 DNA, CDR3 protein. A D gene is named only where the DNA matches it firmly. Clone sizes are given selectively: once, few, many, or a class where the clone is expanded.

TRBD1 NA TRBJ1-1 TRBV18 TGTGCCAGCTCACCCCGGACAGGGGGCACTGAAGCTTTCTTT CASSPRTGGTEAFF
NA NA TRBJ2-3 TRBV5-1 TGCGCCAGCAGCTTGGGTGGGGAACCAGATACGCAGTATTTT CASSLGGEPDTQYF
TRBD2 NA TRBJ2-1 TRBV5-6 TGTGCCAGCAGCTTGAGTCTTGGCGGGAGACCCTACAATGAGCAGTTCTTC CASSLSLGGRPYNEQFF
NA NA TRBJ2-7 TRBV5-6 TGTGCCAGCAGCGATTGGACAAGCTACGAGCAGTACTTC CASSDWTSYEQYF
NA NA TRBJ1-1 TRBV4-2 TGTGCCAGCAGCCGGTGGCGGGGGCGGCGGACTGAAGCTTTCTTT CASSRWRGRRTEAFF
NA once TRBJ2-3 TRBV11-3 TGTGCCAGCAGCTTAATTTCGACTATTCGCACCGACACAGATACGCAGTATTTT CASSLISTIRTDTDTQYF
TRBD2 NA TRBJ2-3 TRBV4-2 TGTGCCAGCAGCCCCGCCGTCCAGCGGGAGGGCACAGATACGCAGTATTTT CASSPAVQREGTDTQYF
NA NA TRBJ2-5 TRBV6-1 TGTGCCAGCAACAGACTAAGGCAAGAGACCCAGTACTTC CASNRLRQETQYF
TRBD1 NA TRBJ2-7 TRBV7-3 TGTGCCAGCAGCCCTACAGGGGCCTCCTACGAGCAGTACTTC CASSPTGASYEQYF
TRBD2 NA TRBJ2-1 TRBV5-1 TGCGCCAGCAGCTTGAGCGGGAGGGCCAATGAGCAGTTCTTC CASSLSGRANEQFF
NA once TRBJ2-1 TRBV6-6 TGTGCCAGCAGTTACCCTAATTACAATGAGCAGTTCTTC CASSYPNYNEQFF
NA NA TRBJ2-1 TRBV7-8 TGTGCCAGCAGCTTAGAGGGGGGGGCGCGGGGTACGCAGTTCTTC CASSLEGGARGTQFF
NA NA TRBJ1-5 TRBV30 TGTGCCTGGAGTGTTGGCAATCAGCCCCAGCATTTT CAWSVGNQPQHF
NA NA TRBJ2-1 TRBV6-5 TGTGCCACCGGTCGCGGCTACAATGAGCAGTTCTTC CATGRGYNEQFF
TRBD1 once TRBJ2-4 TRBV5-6 TGTGCCAGCAGTCGGTCAGGGACAGAGATTCAGTACTTC CASSRSGTEIQYF
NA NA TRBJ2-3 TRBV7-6 TGTGCCAGCAGCCCCCGTGTAACACCCACAGATACGCAGTATTTT CASSPRVTPTDTQYF
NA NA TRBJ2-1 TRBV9 TGTGCCAGCAGCGTAGAAGCTCGGGGCAGGGGAGATGAGCAGTTCTTC CASSVEARGRGDEQFF
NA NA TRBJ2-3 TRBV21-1 TGTGCCAGAATATATACGGAGGGGGCCACAGATACGCAGTATTTT CARIYTEGATDTQYF
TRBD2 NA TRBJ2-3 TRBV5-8 TGTGCCAGCAGCTTTGAGACGGGAGGGCAGGTGGCTACAGATACGCAGTATTTT CASSFETGGQVATDTQYF
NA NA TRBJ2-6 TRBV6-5 TGTGCCAGCAGCCGTCAGGGGACTGGGGCCAACGTCCTGACTTTC CASSRQGTGANVLTF
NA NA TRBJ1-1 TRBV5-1 TGCGCCAGCAGGACAGGCCAAGCCACGAACACTGAAGCTTTCTTT CASRTGQATNTEAFF
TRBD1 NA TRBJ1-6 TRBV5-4 TGTGCCAGCAACGCAGGGGGCGCGAATTCACCCCTCCACTTT CASNAGGANSPLHF
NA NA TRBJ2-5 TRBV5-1 TGCGCCAGCAGCTTGGACAGACAAGAGACCCAGTACTTC CASSLDRQETQYF
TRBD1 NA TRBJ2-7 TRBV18 TGTGCCAGCTCACCAACCGGGACAGGGAACGAGCAGTACTTC CASSPTGTGNEQYF
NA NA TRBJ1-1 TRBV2 TGTGCCAGCACGGTGAACACTGAAGCTTTCTTT CASTVNTEAFF
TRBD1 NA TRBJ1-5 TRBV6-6 TGTGCCAGCAGTAACGGACAGGGTAATCAGCCCCAGCATTTT CASSNGQGNQPQHF
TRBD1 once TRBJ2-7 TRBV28 TGTGCCAGCAGGGCCCCCGGGACAGGGTACTACGAGCAGTACTTC CASRAPGTGYYEQYF
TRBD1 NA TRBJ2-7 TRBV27 TGTGCCAGCAGTTTAAAAGGGGGCAGGGGGCGCGAGCAGTACTTC CASSLKGGRGREQYF
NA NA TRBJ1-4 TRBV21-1 TGTGCCAGCCAAGATCCGGGACTTCCCGCATCGGCAACTAATGAAAAACTGTTTTTT CASQDPGLPASATNEKLFF
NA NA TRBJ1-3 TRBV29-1 TGCAGCGTTGAGGACTGGTCTGGAAACACCATATATTTT CSVEDWSGNTIYF
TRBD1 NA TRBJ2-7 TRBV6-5 TGTGCCAGCAGTTACCGCCGGGACAGGGGGTTTTACGAGCAGTACTTC CASSYRRDRGFYEQYF